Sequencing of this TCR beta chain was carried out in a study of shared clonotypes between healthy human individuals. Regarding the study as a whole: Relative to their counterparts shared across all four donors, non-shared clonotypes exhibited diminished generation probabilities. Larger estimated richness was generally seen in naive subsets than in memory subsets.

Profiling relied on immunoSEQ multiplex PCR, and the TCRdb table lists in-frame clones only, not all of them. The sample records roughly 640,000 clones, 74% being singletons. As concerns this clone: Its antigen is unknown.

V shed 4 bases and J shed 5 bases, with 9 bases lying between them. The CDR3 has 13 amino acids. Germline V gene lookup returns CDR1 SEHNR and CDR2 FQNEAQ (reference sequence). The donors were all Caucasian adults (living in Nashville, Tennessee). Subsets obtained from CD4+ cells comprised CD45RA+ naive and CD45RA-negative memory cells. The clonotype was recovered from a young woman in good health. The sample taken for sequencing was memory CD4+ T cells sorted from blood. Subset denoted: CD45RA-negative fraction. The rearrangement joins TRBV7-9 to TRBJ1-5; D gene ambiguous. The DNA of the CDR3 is TGTGCCAGCAGCTCGGCCGGTGATCAGCCCCAGCATTTT. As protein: CASSSAGDQPQHF.